The clone carrying this TCR beta chain was observed a few times. Its antigen is as yet unknown. Ranging in age from roughly 6 to 90, the donors were healthy Caucasian individuals from Russia. No fewer than 5.5 micrograms of total RNA were isolated from every sample. The data were obtained in a study of blood T cells in healthy people across ages. General study points: More naive CD4+ cells and higher diversity marked long-lived donors relative to aged donors.

A J-beta primer mix and a sample-barcoded 5' primer were used in a second PCR of about 7 to 12 cycles. Researchers report that a template-switch adaptor with 12 random nucleotides tagged each cDNA molecule. TCRdb called the 5' RACE reads again in MiXCR, with one record for every CDR3 protein. The table has 1.5 million to 2 million distinct CDR3 sequences, 34% seen once. V shed 3 bases and J shed 2 bases, with 11 bases lying between them. Per the germline V gene, CDR1 is DFQATT and CDR2 is SNEGSKA (reference sequence). There are 15 residues in the CDR3. The genes are TRBV20-1 and TRBJ1-6, with D possibly TRBD1 on 6 matching bases. The specimen sequenced was blood. This clonotype originated in a woman in her twenties or thirties in good health. CDR3 nucleotide sequence: TGCAGTGCTAGTACCCGGGACACCTATAATTCACCCCTCCACTTT. Its protein product is CSASTRDTYNSPLHF.